This TCR beta chain was recorded in a study of cytomegalovirus exposure and HLA in healthy donors. On this clone itself: What it binds is not known.

Trimming took 7 bases from V and 1 from J; bases not matched to a gene: 3. The CDR3 is 14 residues long. Germline loops: CDR1 LNHDA, CDR2 SQIVND (reference sequence). Study-wide results and caveats: After further analysis at a later stage, some 15,000 TCR beta sequences were associated with HLA alleles at 0.05 false discovery rate.

PCR employed 60 Vbeta and 13 Jbeta primers. Profiled with immunoSEQ multiplex PCR; TCRdb holds only in-frame clones, not every one. This sample's clone table lists around 210,000 clones. The source material was PBMCs. This TCR was sampled from a woman younger than 45 in good health and CMV-seropositive. The V and J genes are TRBV19 and TRBJ1-3; TRBD1 aligns across 8 bases. CDR3 residues: CASNRQGSGNTIYF. CDR3 in DNA: TGTGCCAGTAATCGACAGGGGTCTGGAAACACCATATATTTT.